The clone carrying this TCR beta chain was seen a few times. What it binds is not known. Germline is not matched at one junction end, which may reflect a read error. The sample is drawn from a study of cytomegalovirus exposure and HLA in healthy donors. Study results and caveats: Available immune exposure information was restricted to CMV serostatus only.

60 Vbeta and 13 Jbeta primers were used in PCR. Authors' data handling: Around 11 million shared chains were among the 80 million or so unique TCR beta chains that a later analysis counted. Profiling relied on immunoSEQ multiplex PCR, and the TCRdb table lists in-frame clones only, not all of them. The D gene and trimming were derived from the DNA, and the V and J assignments and clone size from that table. The table includes hundreds of thousands of clones, roughly 82% detected once. This CDR3 contains 14 residues. Germline CDR1 KGHSH, CDR2 LQKENI. The chain carries TRBV18 and TRBJ2-1; D is uncertain. The TCR was taken from a man aged 35-49 years in good health and CMV-seropositive. Sequenced material: PBMCs. The CDR3 is CASSPPLYYDEQFF. The CDR3, as DNA: TGTGCCAGCTCACCACCGTTATACTACGATGAGCAGTTCTTC.